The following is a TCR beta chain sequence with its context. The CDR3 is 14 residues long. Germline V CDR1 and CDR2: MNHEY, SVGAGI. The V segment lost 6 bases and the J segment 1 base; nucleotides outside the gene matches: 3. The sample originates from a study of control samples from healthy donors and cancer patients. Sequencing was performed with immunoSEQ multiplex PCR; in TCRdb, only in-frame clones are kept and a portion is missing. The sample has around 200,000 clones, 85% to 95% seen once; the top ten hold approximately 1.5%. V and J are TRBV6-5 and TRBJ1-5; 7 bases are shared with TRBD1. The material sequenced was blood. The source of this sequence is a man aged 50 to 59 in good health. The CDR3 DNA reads TGTGCCAGCAGAGACAGGGCGAGCAATCAGCCCCAGCATTTT. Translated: CASRDRASNQPQHF.